The 10 T cell receptor beta chains presented below share a single source sample, sequenced in a study of blood T cell repertoires in COVID-19. Sequencing was performed with immunoSEQ multiplex PCR; in TCRdb, only in-frame clones are kept and a portion is missing. Here the sample spans roughly 62,000 clones, over 75% being singletons. Sequencing was done on a sample of peripheral blood. The receptors here all came from a man in his sixties with acute or convalescent COVID-19.

The CDR3 sequence: CASSTGTGETSPLHF. CDR3 nucleotides: TGTGCCAGCAGCACCGGGACAGGGGAAACTTCACCCCTCCACTTT. This chain connects TRBV6-5 to TRBJ1-6; 10 nucleotides match TRBD1. There are 15 residues in the CDR3. CDR1 is MNHEY and CDR2 is SVGAGI in the germline V gene. J gave up 9 bases and V 6 bases, and 8 bases lay outside the gene matches.

V is TRBV7-2 and J is TRBJ2-1; D not resolved. The CDR3 is made up of 16 amino acids. CDR1 SGHTA and CDR2 FQGNSA come from the germline V gene. Trimming removed 0 bases from V and 5 bases from J, with 14 bases in between. As DNA, the CDR3 is TGTGCCAGCAGCTTAGCCTCCACGACTGGAGACAATGAGCAGTTCTTC. Translated, it gives CASSLASTTGDNEQFF. The complete variable domain, with remaining parts taken from reference TRBV7-2 and TRBJ2-1, reads GAGVSQSPSNKVTEKGKDVELRCDPISGHTALYWYRQSLGQGLEFLIYFQGNSAPDKSGLPSDRFSAERTGGSVSTLTIQRTQQEDSAVYLCASSLASTTGDNEQFFGPGTRLTVL.

The V and J genes are TRBV19 and TRBJ1-5, with 10 nucleotides matching TRBD1. This CDR3 comprises 14 residues. Germline V lookup: CDR1 LNHDA, CDR2 SQIVND (reference sequence). The V segment lost 6 bases and the J segment 7 bases; nucleotides outside the gene matches: 6. In nucleotides, the CDR3 is TGTGCCAGTAGGACAGGGGGCCGAGAGCAGCCCCAGCATTTT. Encoded protein: CASRTGGREQPQHF.

The rearrangement links TRBV30 to TRBJ2-1, with 9 nucleotides matching TRBD2. The V gene's germline CDR1 is GTSNPN and CDR2 SVGIG (reference sequence). The CDR3 spans 16 residues. Unmatched junction bases numbered 16, after V lost 5 bases and J lost 8 bases. The CDR3: CAWAQDSPSGIDEQFF. CDR3 nucleotide sequence: TGTGCCTGGGCGCAGGACTCGCCTAGCGGGATCGATGAGCAGTTCTTC.

This clone was detected only a few times. This rearrangement joins TRBV6-5 to TRBJ2-3; 10 bases match TRBD2. The J segment lost 4 bases and the V segment lost 6 bases, leaving 7 bases of the junction unmatched. The CDR3 totals 15 residues. Germline V lookup: CDR1 MNHEY, CDR2 SVGAGI. The CDR3 protein is CASRIAGGGADTQYF. In DNA form, the CDR3 reads TGTGCCAGCAGGATAGCGGGAGGAGGTGCAGATACGCAGTATTTT.

This clone was seen more than once but under ten times. V usage is TRBV9 and J usage is TRBJ2-1; 8 nucleotides line up with TRBD1. V lost 4 bases to trimming and J lost 8 bases; unmatched junction nucleotides: 11. The CDR3 length is 15 residues. Germline-derived CDR1 and CDR2 are SGDLS and YYNGEE. CDR3: CASSTRWTGRDEQFF. In DNA, the CDR3 is TGTGCCAGCAGCACCCGTTGGACAGGGCGCGATGAGCAGTTCTTC.

The chain uses TRBV28 and TRBJ2-2; 9 positions agree with TRBD1. V was clipped by 6 bases and J by 15 bases; unmatched bases: 8. The CDR3 consists of 12 residues. The germline gives CDR1 MDHEN, CDR2 SYDVKM. The CDR3 protein is CASRSGTGTVFF. In DNA, the CDR3 is TGTGCCAGCAGATCCGGGACAGGGACTGTGTTTTTT.

This clone was counted only a few times. This chain uses TRBV10-2 with TRBJ2-7; 10 bases fit TRBD2. Germline assignment: CDR1 WSHSY and CDR2 SAAADI. V lost 2 bases, J lost 6 bases, and 7 bases stayed unmatched. This CDR3 is 15 amino acids long. The CDR3 bases are TGCGCCAGCAGTGAGAGCGGGAGGGCCCCTGGCGAGCAGTACTTC. Its translation is CASSESGRAPGEQYF.

V and J are TRBV27 and TRBJ2-2; 9 bases match TRBD2. V lost 1 base and J lost 5; bases outside the gene matches: 8. The CDR3 loop spans 17 amino acids. The germline gives CDR1 MNHEY, CDR2 SMNVEV (reference sequence). The CDR3 spells CASSLYRSGRRTGELFF. CDR3 in DNA: TGTGCCAGCAGTTTATATCGTAGCGGGAGAAGGACCGGGGAGCTGTTTTTT.

The chain carries TRBV2 and TRBJ2-7; 8 bases match TRBD1. CDR3 size: 13 residues. Germline CDR1 SNHLY, CDR2 FYNNEI. V lost 7 bases and J lost 3; bases outside the gene matches: 5. The CDR3: CASNRDRGYEQYF. CDR3 sequence (DNA): TGTGCCAGCAATCGCGACAGGGGCTACGAGCAGTACTTC.